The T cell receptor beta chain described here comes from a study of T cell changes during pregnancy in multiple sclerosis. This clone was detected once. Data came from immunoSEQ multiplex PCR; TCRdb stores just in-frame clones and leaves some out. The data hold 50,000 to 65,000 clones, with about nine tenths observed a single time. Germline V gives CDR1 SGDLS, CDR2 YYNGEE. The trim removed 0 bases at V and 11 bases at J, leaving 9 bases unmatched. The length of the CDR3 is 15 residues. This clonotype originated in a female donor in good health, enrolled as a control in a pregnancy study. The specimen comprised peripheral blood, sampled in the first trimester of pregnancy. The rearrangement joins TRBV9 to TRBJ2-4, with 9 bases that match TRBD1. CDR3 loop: CASSVAGDRAGFQYF. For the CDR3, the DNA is TGTGCCAGCAGCGTAGCGGGGGACAGGGCAGGATTTCAGTACTTC.